This entry lists 17 T cell receptor beta chains sequenced from one sample in a study of T cells after yellow fever vaccination. TCRdb reprocessed the 5' RACE reads via MiXCR and lists one record per CDR3 protein. The sample consists of 120,000 or so distinct CDR3 sequences, around 15% of them appearing once. The sample here was CD8+ T cells sorted from PBMCs, taken 5 days after the yellow fever booster vaccination. The receptor source for this set is a man between 18 and 29 years old who received the YFV17D yellow fever vaccine.

Of note for this clonotype: A much larger clone differs from this one at a single base, so this may be a read error. The chain combines TRBV7-2 with TRBJ2-7; unclear D gene. The ends were cut back, 6 bases at V and 0 bases at J, with 3 bases in the middle. Germline CDR1 reads SGHTA; CDR2 reads FQGNSA. CDR3 length: 11 residues. CDR3 residues: CASRYSYEQYF. Written as DNA, the CDR3 is TGTGCCAGCAGATACTCCTACGAGCAGTACTTC.

The chain employs TRBV4-3 and TRBJ2-7; D gene uncertain. The CDR3 sequence is 14 residues long. With 2 bases removed from V and 7 bases from J, the gap between germline ends came to 15 bases. Germline V gene data show CDR1 as LGHNA and CDR2 as YSLEER. CDR3 amino acids: CASSQRFSYNEQYF. The CDR3, as DNA: TGCGCCAGCAGCCAAAGATTCTCCTACAATGAGCAGTACTTC.

The chain is built from TRBV28 and TRBJ1-5; 7 positions match TRBD1. This CDR3 is built from 15 residues. Germline trimming cut 5 bases from V and 4 bases from J; bases unmatched to any gene: 8. Germline V gives CDR1 MDHEN, CDR2 SYDVKM. The DNA for the CDR3 is TGTGCCAGCAGTCCGAAGACAGGGCTGAATCAGCCCCAGCATTTT. Its protein is CASSPKTGLNQPQHF.

V usage is TRBV6-2 or TRBV6-3 and J usage is TRBJ2-1; D may be TRBD2 (6 bases). Germline CDR1 reads MNHEY; CDR2 reads SVGEGT. This CDR3 has 11 residues. V shed 4 bases and J shed 9 bases, with 7 bases lying between them. The CDR3 sequence is CASSSGGEQFF. The CDR3 nucleotides read TGTGCCAGCAGTTCCGGGGGTGAGCAGTTCTTC.

This clonotype was counted a few times. This chain joins TRBV19 and TRBJ2-7; a possible D gene is TRBD1 (5 bases). CDR3 size: 14 residues. Trimming removed 3 bases at V and 3 bases at J, with 12 bases between. From germline, CDR1 is LNHDA and CDR2 SQIVND (reference sequence). This chain's CDR3 is CASSIGHSHYEQYF. Written as DNA, the CDR3 is TGTGCCAGTAGTATCGGACACAGCCACTACGAGCAGTACTTC.

The table lists this clonotype with a few counts. This chain connects TRBV18 to TRBJ2-7; 13 bases map to TRBD2. The ends lost 4 bases at V and 6 bases at J; junction bases unmatched: 9. Germline loops: CDR1 KGHSH, CDR2 LQKENI. The CDR3 consists of 16 residues. CDR3: CASSRELAGGLSEQYV. CDR3 DNA sequence: TGTGCCAGCTCACGGGAACTAGCGGGGGGGCTCTCCGAGCAGTACGTC.

The V call is TRBV6-6, the J call TRBJ2-2; TRBD1 matches 7 bases. Germline CDR1 and CDR2: MNHNY and SVGAGI (reference sequence). Trimming took 11 bases from V and 7 from J; bases not matched to a gene: 16. CDR3 size: 15 residues. The CDR3 bases are TGTGCCTGCAAGGACAGGCACGATGCTATCGGGGAGCTGTTTTTT. Encoded protein: CACKDRHDAIGELFF.

This clonotype was detected only a few times. The chain recombines TRBV7-9 with TRBJ1-2; D call uncertain. CDR3 length: 11 amino acids. Germline CDR1 reads SEHNR; CDR2 reads FQNEAQ (reference sequence). Trimming removed 0 bases from V and 6 bases from J, with 2 bases in between. DNA for the CDR3: TGTGCCAGCAGCTTAGCGAATGGCTACACCTTC. It is translated as CASSLANGYTF.

This chain connects TRBV4-1 to TRBJ2-3; the D gene is possibly TRBD1 (6 bases). Germline CDR1 MGHRA, CDR2 YSYEKL. Trimming took off 0 bases at V and 0 bases at J, with 13 bases between the two ends. This CDR3 region has 17 residues. CDR3 sequence (DNA): TGCGCCAGCAGCCAAGAAGGGGGTATTTCTAGCACAGATACGCAGTATTTT. Protein product: CASSQEGGISSTDTQYF.

This clonotype was seen more than once but under ten times. The chain recombines TRBV27 with TRBJ1-5, with D hard to call. The CDR3 length is 13 residues. Germline values: CDR1 MNHEY, CDR2 SMNVEV (reference sequence). Trimming shortened V by 5 bases and J by 5 bases, and 10 bases separated the two germline ends. The CDR3 loop is CASSGNWDQPQHF. DNA for the CDR3: TGTGCCAGCAGTGGGAACTGGGATCAGCCCCAGCATTTT.

This clonotype was observed at least ten times. V gene TRBV4-3 combines with J gene TRBJ2-3, with D perhaps TRBD1 (6 bases). Germline CDR1 is LGHNA and CDR2 is YSLEER. V lost 0 bases, J lost 0 bases, and 13 bases lay in between. The CDR3 runs to 17 residues. CDR3 coding DNA: TGCGCCAGCAGCCAAGATTTGCGCGGACAGAGCACAGATACGCAGTATTTT. It codes for CASSQDLRGQSTDTQYF.

This clonotype has a handful of counts. J is TRBJ2-5 and V is TRBV6-2 or TRBV6-3; D is unresolved. This CDR3 is 14 amino acids long. Germline loops: CDR1 MNHEY, CDR2 SVGEGT. Trimming took 2 bases from V and 1 from J, leaving 8 bases between them. The CDR3 region has the DNA TGTGCCAGCAGTTACGTAAGAAGCCAAGAGACCCAGTACTTC. Its protein is CASSYVRSQETQYF.

This clonotype showed up just a few times. The gene calls are TRBV12-5 and TRBJ2-3, with no clear D. The CDR3 has 12 residues. Trimming took off 6 bases at V and 2 bases at J, with 6 bases between the two ends. Germline V gene sequence: CDR1 LGHNT, CDR2 FRNRAP. CDR3: CASGGNTDTQYF. CDR3 in DNA: TGTGCTAGTGGGGGGAACACAGATACGCAGTATTTT. Full variable domain (missing parts from reference TRBV12-5 and TRBJ2-3): DARVTQTPRHKVTEMGQEVTMRCQPILGHNTVFWYRQTMMQGLELLAYFRNRAPLDDSGMPKDRFSAEMPDATLATLKIQPSEPRDSAVYFCASGGNTDTQYFGPGTRLTVL.

The chain links TRBV6-4 to TRBJ2-6, with D uncertain. The CDR3 length is 15 residues. V was shortened by 0 bases and J by 0 bases, with 3 bases between the two germline ends. Germline V gene lookup returns CDR1 MRHNA and CDR2 SNTAGT. CDR3 nucleotides: TGTGCCAGCAGTGACTCCAGCTCTGGGGCCAACGTCCTGACTTTC. This codes for CASSDSSSGANVLTF.

The rearrangement links TRBV12-3 or TRBV12-4 to TRBJ2-5, with TRBD2 identical over 10 bases. V was pared by 6 bases and J by 3 bases, with 1 base of the junction left unmatched. The CDR3 covers 13 residues. The CDR3 coding sequence is TGTGCCAGCAGCAGCGGGGGGGAAGAGACCCAGTACTTC. This codes for CASSSGGEETQYF.

This clonotype has a handful of counts. The chain links TRBV20-1 to TRBJ2-3; TRBD2 matches 9 bases. Germline loops: CDR1 DFQATT, CDR2 SNEGSKA (reference sequence). The CDR3 runs to 14 residues. After removal of 7 bases from V and 4 bases from J, the junction contained 9 bases not matched to a gene. The CDR3 coding sequence is TGCAGTGTCGAGGGCGGGGGGGCGGCAGATACGCAGTATTTT. Translated: CSVEGGGAADTQYF.

This clonotype was seen a few times. The chain has TRBV27 and TRBJ2-1, with 9 bases matching TRBD1. Per germline, CDR1 MNHEY and CDR2 SMNVEV (reference sequence). This CDR3 has 13 residues. V was pared by 3 bases and J by 7 bases, with 1 base of the junction left unmatched. Here the CDR3 reads CASSLDRGNEQFF. The CDR3 bases are TGTGCCAGCAGTTTGGACAGGGGAAATGAGCAGTTCTTC.